This entry concerns a single T cell receptor beta chain. Its antigen remains unidentified. Profiled with immunoSEQ multiplex PCR; TCRdb holds only in-frame clones, not every one. The sample contains some 28,000 clones, 90% to 95% of which appear only once. Germline V gene sequence: CDR1 SGHNT, CDR2 YENEEA. The CDR3 is made up of 17 amino acids. Trimming removed 5 bases at V and 5 bases at J, with 25 bases between. The entry originates in a study of regulatory and conventional T cells in RAG deficiency. Whole-study findings and limits: Shorter CDR3s in all patient subsets; >75% Treg-Tconv overlap in Omenn.

The sorted regulatory T cells were CD4+, CD25-high and CD127-low, with genomic DNA sequenced. The same data also contributed to another study, on regulatory T cells. That source notes: Amplification used 52 TRBV primers and 13 TRBJ primers.

V usage is TRBV11-3 and J usage is TRBJ2-7; D call uncertain. Sequenced: Tregs sorted from blood. The sequence derives from a human donor in good health. CDR3 loop: CASSLNHPYAGPNEQYF. DNA for the CDR3: TGTGCCAGCAGCCTTAATCACCCGTACGCTGGGCCCAACGAGCAGTACTTC.